A single sample gave rise to the 21 T cell receptor beta chains below, sequenced in a study of T cells in Graves' hyperthyroidism and ophthalmopathy. Researchers amplified the TCR beta CDR3 regions from RNA transcripts. Initially, a first-round RT-PCR of the TCR CDR3 employed the HTBI primer set. TCRdb reprocessed the multiplex PCR reads via MiXCR and lists one record per CDR3 protein. The sample lists about 680,000 distinct CDR3 sequences, roughly a third seen once, with approximately 31% in the top ten. Sequenced material: blood. The receptors stem from a woman aged 40-49 years with Graves' hyperthyroidism.

The CDR3 reads CASRRGALLGYTF. In nucleotides, the CDR3 is TGTGCCAGCAGGAGGGGGGCGCTTTTGGGATACACCTTC. V usage is TRBV28 and J usage is TRBJ1-2; perhaps TRBD1 as D (6 bases). This CDR3 has 13 residues. Germline V gene data show CDR1 as MDHEN and CDR2 as SYDVKM. V was trimmed by 6 bases and J by 11 bases, leaving 19 bases between them.

This clonotype was counted many times. V is TRBV15 and J is TRBJ1-2; the D is unclear. Germline-derived CDR1 and CDR2 are LNHNV and YYDKDF (reference sequence). The CDR3 spans 12 residues. V was shortened by 0 bases and J by 7 bases, with 6 bases between the two germline ends. The CDR3 loop reads CATSRDLGGYTF. The CDR3 nucleotides read TGTGCCACCAGCAGAGATCTGGGTGGCTACACCTTC.

The chain links TRBV6-5 to TRBJ1-2; weak D call: TRBD1 (6 bases). Germline V gives CDR1 MNHEY, CDR2 SVGAGI. CDR3 length: 12 amino acids. As DNA, the CDR3 is TGTGCGGTCACAGGGCCTAACTATGGCTACACCTTC. Translating gives CAVTGPNYGYTF.

V usage is TRBV7-9 and J usage is TRBJ1-1, with 7 bases that match TRBD1. CDR3 length: 15 residues. The trim removed 5 bases at V and 5 bases at J, leaving 11 bases unmatched. Looked up from germline, CDR1 is SEHNR and CDR2 is FQNEAQ (reference sequence). The CDR3 loop is CASSKLGGGGTEAFF. CDR3 DNA: TGTGCCAGCAGCAAGCTAGGGGGCGGAGGTACTGAAGCTTTCTTT.

Only a few counts were recorded for this clonotype. The CDR3 sequence is CSAGTLRGEQYF. The CDR3, as DNA: TGCAGTGCAGGGACTTTGAGGGGCGAGCAGTACTTC. This chain joins TRBV20-1 and TRBJ2-7, with a weak D call TRBD2 (6 bases). Per the germline V gene, CDR1 is DFQATT and CDR2 is SNEGSKA (reference sequence). V was clipped by 6 bases and J by 6 bases, with 15 bases between them. This CDR3 is built from 12 residues.

J is TRBJ2-2 and V is TRBV12-3 or TRBV12-4; a weak D match, TRBD2 (5 bases). Between the trimmed V and J ends, which lost 7 bases and 6 bases, there was a span of 15 bases. The CDR3 totals 14 residues. In DNA form, the CDR3 reads TGTGCCAGCACCATGACTACCCCCCCCGGGGAGCTGTTTTTT. Its translation: CASTMTTPPGELFF.

This clonotype was counted many times. This sequence joins TRBV9 and TRBJ1-2; D ambiguous. The V and J ends lost 7 bases and 4 bases respectively, with 17 bases between them. The CDR3 runs to 14 residues. Germline V lookup: CDR1 SGDLS, CDR2 YYNGEE. The CDR3 protein is CASSGPYEVYGYTF. In nucleotides, the CDR3 is TGTGCCAGCTCCGGGCCCTACGAGGTCTATGGCTACACCTTC.

At least ten counts were recorded for this clonotype. The rearrangement uses TRBV10-2 and TRBJ2-7, with D possibly matching TRBD2 (7 bases). V shed 8 bases and J shed 12 bases, with 20 bases lying between them. There are 12 residues in the CDR3. From germline, CDR1 is WSHSY and CDR2 SAAADI. The CDR3 coding sequence is TGCGCCAGCTGCCCGGGGGCGGGGGTTGCGTACTTC. Translated, it gives CASCPGAGVAYF.

This clonotype was recorded at least ten times. The chain joins TRBV24-1 to TRBJ2-2; a possible D gene is TRBD1 (6 bases). CDR1 is KGHDR, CDR2 SFDVKD, per germline. V was shortened by 4 bases and J by 1 base, with 12 bases between the two germline ends. The CDR3 totals 16 residues. CDR3 DNA: TGTGCCACCAGTGAAAAGGGACACCAGAACACCGGGGAGCTGTTTTTT. Translated, it gives CATSEKGHQNTGELFF.

With respect to this clonotype: Just one base apart from a much larger clone, this may be a read error. V gene TRBV10-3 combines with J gene TRBJ1-3; D gene uncertain. This CDR3 has 13 residues. CDR1 and CDR2 (germline): ENHRY, SYGVKD. The ends were cut back, 8 bases at V and 4 bases at J, with 12 bases in the middle. Written as DNA, the CDR3 is TGTGCCATCGGTAAGGGATTCGGAAACACCATATATTTT. Translated: CAIGKGFGNTIYF.

This clonotype was seen more than once but under ten times. The chain carries TRBV4-2 and TRBJ1-4, with D unresolved. Germline V gene data show CDR1 as LGHNA and CDR2 as YNFKEQ. This CDR3 spans 15 amino acids. V lost 0 bases to trimming and J lost 2 bases, with 7 bases between them. This CDR3 reads CASSQDFWTNEKLFF. CDR3 coding DNA: TGTGCCAGCAGCCAAGATTTTTGGACTAATGAAAAACTGTTTTTT.

The chain uses TRBV7-9 and TRBJ1-1; 7 bases are a match to TRBD1. The J segment lost 11 bases and the V segment lost 1 base, leaving 7 bases of the junction unmatched. The CDR3 extends over 13 amino acids. CDR1 and CDR2 (germline): SEHNR, FQNEAQ (reference sequence). This CDR3 reads CASSLERQGMAFF. In DNA, the CDR3 is TGTGCCAGCAGCTTAGAAAGACAGGGAATGGCTTTCTTT.

This rearrangement joins TRBV7-9 to TRBJ1-4, with D maybe TRBD1 (5 bases). CDR1 and CDR2 (germline): SEHNR, FQNEAQ (reference sequence). The V end was cut by 10 bases, the J end by 7 bases, with 19 bases between. The CDR3 covers 14 residues. The chain's CDR3 is CATTTTVVLEKLFF. The CDR3 DNA sequence: TGTGCCACGACAACGACAGTGGTACTTGAAAAACTGTTTTTT.

This clonotype was counted a few times. One junction end does not reproduce the germline sequence, and a read error may be involved. In DNA, the CDR3 is TGTGCCAGCCATCTACCGGGGACAAGCTCCTACGAGCAGTATTTC. Protein: CASHLPGTSSYEQYF. The chain employs TRBV6-5 and TRBJ2-7; TRBD1 might be the D (6 bases). Germline V gives CDR1 MNHEY, CDR2 SVGAGI. CDR3 length: 15 residues.

This clonotype showed up just a few times. The V gene is TRBV7-9, the J gene TRBJ1-5, with D unresolved. Germline-derived CDR1 and CDR2 are SEHNR and FQNEAQ (reference sequence). The CDR3 spans 13 residues. The germline V and J ends were trimmed by 3 bases and 5 bases, with 8 bases remaining between them. This CDR3 reads CASSFEEYQPQHF. The CDR3, as DNA: TGTGCCAGCAGCTTTGAGGAATATCAGCCCCAGCATTTT.

This clonotype was seen just once. The chain couples TRBV5-1 to TRBJ2-5, with D unclear. Trimming removed 6 bases from V and 5 bases from J, with 17 bases in between. Germline CDR1 and CDR2: SGHRS and YFSETQ. This CDR3 is 14 amino acids long. The CDR3, as DNA: TGCGCCAGCATAGGTTTTGGATTAGGGGAGACCCAGTACTTC. Its translation: CASIGFGLGETQYF.

This clonotype was seen many times. The chain joins TRBV7-2 to TRBJ1-2; D may be TRBD1 (5 bases). Germline-derived CDR1 and CDR2 are SGHTA and FQGNSA. The CDR3 extends over 13 amino acids. The V end was cut by 2 bases, the J end by 8 bases, with 12 bases between. The CDR3 coding sequence is TGTGCCAGCAGCTTATCTAGGGGAAGCGGCTACACCTTC. It is translated as CASSLSRGSGYTF.

In its sample, this clonotype was seen a few times. The chain employs TRBV19 and TRBJ1-5; perhaps TRBD1 as D (5 bases). The CDR3 is 13 amino acids. Germline lookup yields CDR1 LNHDA and CDR2 SQIVND (reference sequence). V was clipped by 4 bases and J by 6 bases, with 10 bases between them. CDR3 sequence reads: CASSNGRAQPQHF. CDR3 bases: TGTGCCAGTAGTAATGGCAGGGCTCAGCCCCAGCATTTT.

The V and J genes are TRBV12-5 and TRBJ1-2, with 9 bases fitting TRBD1. Losses at the gene ends were 5 bases for V and 4 bases for J; bases not matched to a gene: 11. There are 16 residues in the CDR3. The germline V gene has CDR1 LGHNT and CDR2 FRNRAP. The CDR3 coding sequence is TGTGCTAGTGGTCCGCGGACAGGGGCGGCAATCTATGGCTACACCTTC. Protein sequence: CASGPRTGAAIYGYTF. The full variable domain, its missing parts supplied by reference TRBV12-5 and TRBJ1-2, is DARVTQTPRHKVTEMGQEVTMRCQPILGHNTVFWYRQTMMQGLELLAYFRNRAPLDDSGMPKDRFSAEMPDATLATLKIQPSEPRDSAVYFCASGPRTGAAIYGYTFGSGTRLTVV.

This clonotype was seen more than once but under ten times. The chain uses TRBV10-1 and TRBJ1-3; D might be TRBD1 (5 bases). V gave up 8 bases and J gave up 4 bases, with 21 bases separating them. The V gene's germline CDR1 is WNHNN and CDR2 SYGVQD (reference sequence). This CDR3 has 16 amino acids. CDR3 DNA sequence: TGCGCCAGCGTGATTTCCGGGACCCCCAACGGAAACACCATATATTTT. The encoded protein is CASVISGTPNGNTIYF.

This clonotype was detected only a few times. This rearrangement joins TRBV12-3 or TRBV12-4 to TRBJ1-2, with D hard to call. This CDR3 has 14 amino acids. The V end lost 6 bases, the J end lost 8 bases, and 19 bases lay between the germline ends. The CDR3 DNA sequence: TGTGCCAGCAGCTCACCAGGACGTTCTAAGGGCTACACCTTC. Protein sequence: CASSSPGRSKGYTF.